The clone carrying this TCR beta chain was found once. The authors' processing: Scientists estimated how many nucleated cells there were by amplifying reference gene primers. Profiling relied on immunoSEQ multiplex PCR, and the TCRdb table lists in-frame clones only, not all of them. V, J and clone size are those of that table, while D and trimming were read from the DNA. The table lists under 130,000 clones, around 80% of them singletons. The data derive from a study of blood T cell repertoires in COVID-19. About the research overall: Sources were T cells, B-cell-depleted T cells, or PBMCs; the material itself was cDNA or gDNA.

The CDR3 has 15 residues. V lost 5 bases and J lost 2, with 14 bases in between. CDR1 SGHTA and CDR2 FQGNSA come from the germline V gene. The sequence came from a man in his 70s with active or convalescent COVID-19. Input material: peripheral blood. The gene calls are TRBV7-2 and TRBJ2-3, with D tentatively TRBD2 (5 bases). CDR3 in DNA: TGTGCCAGCAGCCCTCCTGGAGGCCACACAGATACGCAGTATTTT. Translating gives CASSPPGGHTDTQYF.